The 18 T cell receptor beta chains given below trace back to one sample, sequenced in a study of cytomegalovirus exposure and HLA in healthy donors. Primers included in the PCR were 60 Vbeta and 13 Jbeta primers. Repertoires were generated with immunoSEQ multiplex PCR, while TCRdb's copy carries only in-frame clones and drops some. The sample contains around 200,000 clones, 77% of which appear only once. The sequencing sample was made of PBMCs. All receptors come from a woman aged 55 to 70 in good health and CMV-seropositive.

This chain uses TRBV6-1 with TRBJ1-5, with TRBD1 matching over 9 bases. This CDR3 is 14 amino acids long. Germline V lookup: CDR1 MNHNS, CDR2 SASEGT. The V gene end was trimmed by 6 bases and the J gene end by 5 bases; junction bases not matched to a gene: 5. The CDR3 here is CASSANRGHQPQHF. The DNA for the CDR3 is TGTGCCAGCAGCGCGAACAGGGGGCATCAGCCCCAGCATTTT.

V gene TRBV7-3 combines with J gene TRBJ2-1, with TRBD2 matching over 10 bases. The trim removed 5 bases at V and 10 bases at J, leaving 14 bases unmatched. Germline V lookup: CDR1 SGHTA, CDR2 FQGTGA. CDR3 size: 16 residues. The chain's CDR3 is CASSPRASGSGLEQFF. DNA of the CDR3: TGTGCCAGCAGCCCCCGGGCTAGCGGGAGTGGACTAGAGCAGTTCTTC.

The V gene is TRBV19, the J gene TRBJ2-1; the D is unclear. The CDR3 sequence is 13 residues long. The germline V gene has CDR1 LNHDA and CDR2 SQIVND (reference sequence). Between the trimmed V and J ends, which lost 4 bases and 4 bases, there was a span of 8 bases. The CDR3 here is CASSTQDYNEQFF. CDR3 sequence (DNA): TGTGCCAGTAGTACCCAGGATTACAATGAGCAGTTCTTC.

The chain links TRBV2 to TRBJ2-3; 8 nucleotides match TRBD2. V gave up 7 bases and J gave up 1 base; unmatched junction bases: 4. Germline loops: CDR1 SNHLY, CDR2 FYNNEI. The CDR3 is 14 amino acids. Here the CDR3 DNA reads TGTGCCAGCATGCGAGCGGGAGGCACAGATACGCAGTATTTT. Its protein product is CASMRAGGTDTQYF.

V gene TRBV6-1 combines with J gene TRBJ2-3, with 12 positions matching TRBD2. Germline CDR1 MNHNS, CDR2 SASEGT. CDR3 length: 15 amino acids. With V trimmed by 6 bases and J by 6 bases, 7 bases remained unmatched. DNA of the CDR3: TGTGCCAGCAGCTCCGGACTAGCGGGGTTTGATACGCAGTATTTT. Translation: CASSSGLAGFDTQYF.

The gene calls are TRBV5-1 and TRBJ2-2; 9 positions agree with TRBD1. The germline V gene encodes CDR1 SGHRS and CDR2 YFSETQ. The CDR3 sequence is 14 residues long. V gave up 4 bases and J gave up 6 bases; unmatched junction bases: 4. The CDR3 sequence: CASSLRQGAGELFF. CDR3 coding DNA: TGCGCCAGCAGCCTACGACAGGGGGCCGGGGAGCTGTTTTTT.

This clone was recorded only once. This chain links TRBV7-3 with TRBJ1-1; TRBD1 is a possible D gene (5 bases). Trimming took off 4 bases at V and 9 bases at J, with 18 bases between the two ends. The germline V gene encodes CDR1 SGHTA and CDR2 FQGTGA. The CDR3 totals 14 residues. The CDR3 spells CASSSMGGVGKAFF. CDR3 bases: TGTGCCAGCAGCTCGATGGGGGGGGTAGGTAAAGCTTTCTTT.

V usage is TRBV25-1 and J usage is TRBJ2-1; perhaps TRBD2 as D (6 bases). CDR1 is MGHDK and CDR2 is SYGVNS in the germline V gene. V lost 5 bases and J lost 12, with 11 bases in between. The CDR3 is 11 amino acids. The CDR3 reads CASSSLGGQFF. The CDR3 nucleotides are TGTGCCAGCAGTTCTTTGGGGGGGCAGTTCTTC.

The V and J genes are TRBV10-3 and TRBJ2-1; D call uncertain. The CDR3 is made up of 13 amino acids. Germline CDR1 and CDR2: ENHRY and SYGVKD. V gave up 8 bases and J gave up 4 bases, with 12 bases separating them. In DNA, the CDR3 is TGTGCCATCTTCCGAGCTTTGTACAATGAGCAGTTCTTC. It translates to CAIFRALYNEQFF.

This rearrangement joins TRBV6-6 to TRBJ2-1, with D hard to call. V was pared by 1 base and J by 7 bases, with 2 bases between. The germline V gene encodes CDR1 MNHNY and CDR2 SVGAGI (reference sequence). This CDR3 region has 11 residues. The CDR3 loop is CASSYLNEQFF. The DNA for the CDR3 is TGTGCCAGCAGTTACTTAAATGAGCAGTTCTTC.

This chain joins TRBV9 and TRBJ2-1; D is possibly TRBD1 (6 bases). The ends were cut back, 5 bases at V and 7 bases at J, with 16 bases in the middle. The CDR3 is made up of 14 amino acids. Per the germline V gene, CDR1 is SGDLS and CDR2 is YYNGEE. The CDR3: CASRSGVEENEQFF. Here the CDR3 DNA reads TGTGCCAGCAGATCAGGGGTGGAGGAAAATGAGCAGTTCTTC.

The chain joins TRBV5-5 to TRBJ2-5, with TRBD1 as a possible D gene (6 bases). Trimming stripped 4 bases from V and 2 bases from J, with 15 bases between. Germline CDR1 SGHKS, CDR2 YYEKEE (reference sequence). The CDR3 loop spans 15 amino acids. CDR3 residues: CASSRAFTGQETQYF. The CDR3 region has the DNA TGTGCCAGCAGCCGTGCCTTTACAGGGCAAGAGACCCAGTACTTC.

This rearrangement joins TRBV2 to TRBJ2-7; no firm D call. Trimming removed 4 bases at V and 1 base at J, with 17 bases between. Germline assignment: CDR1 SNHLY and CDR2 FYNNEI. This CDR3 has 16 amino acids. The CDR3 region has the DNA TGTGCCAGCAGTGTGCCCAGCTTAATGACTTCCTACGAGCAGTACTTC. Translation gives CASSVPSLMTSYEQYF.

The V call is TRBV7-8, the J call TRBJ2-5; TRBD1 agrees at 7 bases. The DNA end lines up better with TRBJ2-7; the J call may be wrong. The CDR3 is made up of 15 amino acids. The germline CDR1 and CDR2 sequences are SGHVS and FQNEAQ. The CDR3 bases are TGTGCCAGCAGCCCACAGGGGTTTAGGTCCTACGAGCAGTACTTC. Amino acid sequence: CASSPQGFRSYEQYF.

The chain uses TRBV11-2 and TRBJ1-1; 7 nucleotides match TRBD1. V was pared by 3 bases and J by 4 bases, with 5 bases of the junction left unmatched. In germline, CDR1 is SGHAT, CDR2 FQNNGV. The CDR3 has 14 residues. CDR3 sequence reads: CASSFGSGGTEAFF. The DNA for the CDR3 is TGTGCCAGCAGCTTCGGGTCAGGGGGCACTGAAGCTTTCTTT.

This clone appeared a few times. A junction end diverges from the germline sequence, so it may reflect a read error. The genes are TRBV29-1 and TRBJ1-2, with 7 bases that match TRBD1. The germline V gene has CDR1 SQVTM and CDR2 ANQGSEA. The CDR3 covers 12 residues. The CDR3 spells CGVESGGGGYTF. CDR3 in DNA: TGCGGCGTTGAGTCAGGAGGGGGCGGCTACACCTTC.

V and J are TRBV29-1 and TRBJ1-4; 8 bases are shared with TRBD1. The CDR3 has 16 amino acids. Unmatched junction bases numbered 12, after V lost 6 bases and J lost 3 bases. Germline CDR1 is SQVTM and CDR2 is ANQGSEA. CDR3 nucleotide sequence: TGCAGCGTCGAAAGGATCAGGGGGCAGGCTAATGAAAAACTGTTTTTT. Encoded protein: CSVERIRGQANEKLFF. The whole variable domain, remainder taken from reference TRBV29-1 and TRBJ1-4, is SAVISQKPSRDICQRGTSLTIQCQVDSQVTMMFWYRQQPGQSLTLIATANQGSEATYESGFVIDKFPISRPNLTFSTLTVSNMSPEDSSIYLCSVERIRGQANEKLFFGSGTQLSVL.

For this clone: This sample includes further DNA sequences coding for the same CDR3. V is TRBV27 and J is TRBJ2-7; 11 bases map to TRBD1. Unmatched junction bases numbered 10, after V lost 8 bases and J lost 4 bases. This CDR3 is built from 15 residues. Germline V lookup: CDR1 MNHEY, CDR2 SMNVEV (reference sequence). The CDR3 loop is CASRVPGTGGYEQYF. The CDR3 region has the DNA TGTGCCAGCCGCGTCCCCGGGACAGGGGGTTACGAGCAGTACTTC.